Listed below are T cell receptor beta chains from one sample, sequenced in a study of shared clonotypes between healthy human individuals. Using immunoSEQ multiplex PCR, the repertoire was profiled, and TCRdb retains in-frame clones only, with some absent. This sample has approximately 480,000 clones, with almost 80% found just once. The source material was PBMCs. Receptors were obtained from a woman aged 40 to 49 in good health. Some clones in this sample may be carry-over from other donors' samples. Both conserved end residues are part of each CDR3. The order of the fields is V gene, CDR3 length, J gene, clone size, D gene, CDR3 protein, CDR3 DNA. The D gene is left open where the match is weak. Rows give clone size only sometimes, using once, few, many, or a class for an expanded clone.

TRBV11-2	17	TRBJ1-4	NA	NA	CASSLGLRGSSNEKLFF	TGTGCCAGCAGCTTAGGGCTCAGGGGCAGCTCTAATGAAAAACTGTTTTTT
TRBV5-1	16	TRBJ1-4	few	NA	CASSLVTQSDNEKLFF	TGCGCCAGCAGCTTGGTGACGCAAAGCGATAATGAAAAACTGTTTTTT
TRBV15	17	TRBJ2-2	NA	TRBD1	CATSRELGDRSAGELFF	TGTGCCACCAGCAGGGAATTGGGGGACAGAAGCGCCGGGGAGCTGTTTTTT
TRBV11-2	15	TRBJ1-1	few	TRBD1	CASSLAGTGRTEAFF	TGTGCCAGCAGCTTAGCCGGGACAGGGCGTACTGAAGCTTTCTTT
TRBV30	15	TRBJ2-7	NA	TRBD2	CAWSEGGLASSEQYF	TGTGCCTGGAGTGAGGGGGGACTAGCGTCGTCCGAGCAGTACTTC
TRBV19	13	TRBJ1-5	NA	NA	CASRRGFYQPQHF	TGTGCCAGTAGACGGGGCTTCTATCAGCCCCAGCATTTT
TRBV20-1	10	TRBJ2-1	NA	NA	CSGGWNEQFF	TGCAGTGGGGGGTGGAATGAGCAGTTCTTC
TRBV18	15	TRBJ2-1	NA	TRBD2	CASSPFGLVYNEQFF	TGTGCCAGCTCACCATTCGGACTAGTCTACAATGAGCAGTTCTTC
TRBV6-6	16	TRBJ1-1	once	NA	CASRGDISGAGTEAFF	TGTGCCAGCAGGGGGGACATTAGCGGGGCTGGGACTGAAGCTTTCTTT
TRBV28	15	TRBJ2-7	NA	TRBD1	CASGQGAFHPYEQYF	TGTGCCAGCGGACAGGGGGCTTTCCACCCCTACGAGCAGTACTTC
TRBV5-1	16	TRBJ2-1	NA	TRBD2	CASRLTSGSAGNEQFF	TGCGCCAGCAGGCTGACTAGCGGGAGCGCGGGCAATGAGCAGTTCTTC
TRBV18	21	TRBJ2-6	NA	TRBD2	CASSPRTRTTSGTSGANVLTF	TGTGCCAGCTCACCGCGTACCAGGACGACTAGCGGTACCTCTGGGGCCAACGTCCTGACTTTC
TRBV28	19	TRBJ1-1	NA	NA	CASSLLRWGLGGGFTEAFF	TGTGCCAGCAGTTTATTACGGTGGGGGCTCGGGGGAGGGTTCACTGAAGCTTTCTTT
TRBV7-9	12	TRBJ2-5	NA	NA	CASSPVGETQYF	TGTGCCAGCAGCCCAGTAGGGGAGACCCAGTACTTC
TRBV5-6	17	TRBJ2-3	few	NA	CASSSLRELSSTDTQYF	TGTGCCAGCAGCTCTCTCCGGGAGCTTTCTAGCACAGATACGCAGTATTTT
TRBV7-2	13	TRBJ2-3	NA	NA	CASSGLARDTQYF	TGTGCCAGCAGCGGGCTAGCGAGAGATACGCAGTATTTT
TRBV10-2	18	TRBJ1-1	NA	NA	CASSERKGGINMNTEAFF	TGCGCCAGCAGTGAGCGGAAGGGGGGAATTAATATGAACACTGAAGCTTTCTTT
TRBV7-2	17	TRBJ2-3	NA	NA	CASSLAGWADSSHTQYF	TGTGCCAGCAGCTTAGCCGGCTGGGCAGATTCTTCTCATACGCAGTATTTT
TRBV9	14	TRBJ1-2	NA	NA	CASSPPGQAIGYTF	TGTGCCAGCAGCCCCCCGGGGCAGGCCATAGGCTACACCTTC
TRBV23-1	12	TRBJ2-2	NA	NA	CAGRTTTGELFF	TGCGCCGGGAGGACAACCACCGGGGAGCTGTTTTTT
TRBV5-1	17	TRBJ2-1	NA	TRBD2	CASSWGPGTSGYNEQFF	TGCGCCAGCAGCTGGGGGCCCGGGACTAGCGGCTACAATGAGCAGTTCTTC
TRBV6-1	13	TRBJ2-7	NA	NA	CASSPGSSHEQYF	TGTGCCAGCAGCCCGGGGAGTTCCCACGAGCAGTACTTC
TRBV6-5	11	TRBJ2-2	NA	NA	CASSSTGELFF	TGTGCCAGCAGTTCCACCGGGGAGCTGTTTTTT
TRBV6-5	14	TRBJ2-7	once	TRBD1	CASSRGTGGSEQYF	TGTGCCAGCAGTCGAGGGACAGGGGGCTCCGAGCAGTACTTC
TRBV5-4	13	TRBJ1-2	NA	NA	CASSSGLNYGYTF	TGTGCCAGCAGCTCGGGACTGAACTATGGCTACACCTTC
TRBV6-1	14	TRBJ1-2	once	TRBD1	CASTRDGTVYGYTF	TGTGCCAGCACCCGAGACGGGACAGTATATGGCTACACCTTC
TRBV7-3	16	TRBJ2-1	NA	TRBD2	CASSPIAGGSYNEQFF	TGTGCCAGCAGCCCCATAGCGGGAGGGTCCTACAATGAGCAGTTCTTC
TRBV6-5	13	TRBJ2-7	NA	NA	CASSYYGLGEQYF	TGTGCCAGCAGTTACTACGGGTTAGGGGAGCAGTACTTC
TRBV28	14	TRBJ1-1	NA	NA	CASSSRWRRTEAFF	TGTGCCAGCAGTTCCAGATGGAGGCGCACTGAAGCTTTCTTT
TRBV28	18	TRBJ2-1	once	NA	CASSLLRGAPSSYNEQFF	TGTGCCAGCAGTTTACTCCGGGGGGCCCCTAGCTCCTACAATGAGCAGTTCTTC
TRBV2	13	TRBJ1-5	few	NA	CASSEEGNQPQHF	TGTGCCAGCAGTGAGGAGGGGAATCAGCCCCAGCATTTT
TRBV10-1	14	TRBJ2-1	NA	TRBD2	CASGPGLAINEQFF	TGCGCCAGCGGCCCAGGACTAGCAATCAATGAGCAGTTCTTC
TRBV2	16	TRBJ1-4	NA	TRBD1	CASSTGTGGTNEKLFF	TGTGCCAGCAGTACCGGGACAGGGGGCACTAATGAAAAACTGTTTTTT
TRBV30	12	TRBJ1-1	many	NA	CAWNPGDTEAFF	TGTGCCTGGAACCCTGGGGACACTGAAGCTTTCTTT
TRBV4-1	16	TRBJ2-7	many	NA	CASSQDSTGHTYEQYF	TGCGCCAGCAGCCAAGACTCCACAGGGCATACCTACGAGCAGTACTTC
TRBV5-8	13	TRBJ2-2	NA	NA	CASSWTRTGELFF	TGTGCCAGCAGCTGGACAAGGACCGGGGAGCTGTTTTTT
TRBV28	16	TRBJ2-5	NA	TRBD2	CASSLIGTSVEETQYF	TGTGCCAGCAGTTTAATCGGGACTAGCGTTGAAGAGACCCAGTACTTC
TRBV2	15	TRBJ1-2	NA	TRBD1	CASSEGGQGNYGYTF	TGTGCCAGCAGTGAAGGGGGACAGGGGAACTATGGCTACACCTTC
TRBV9	13	TRBJ2-7	NA	NA	CASSVGGGGEQYF	TGTGCCAGCAGCGTAGGAGGTGGGGGGGAGCAGTACTTC
TRBV19	14	TRBJ2-1	NA	TRBD2	CASSINAGDNEQFF	TGTGCCAGTAGTATAAATGCGGGAGACAATGAGCAGTTCTTC
TRBV29-1	13	TRBJ1-5	few	NA	CSVGPAGNQPQHF	TGCAGCGTTGGTCCGGCAGGGAATCAGCCCCAGCATTTT
TRBV5-8	17	TRBJ1-3	NA	NA	CASSFVTGTTSGNTIYF	TGTGCCAGCAGCTTCGTCACAGGGACCACCTCTGGAAACACCATATATTTT
TRBV19	13	TRBJ1-5	NA	TRBD1	CASSLTGNQPQHF	TGTGCCAGTAGCCTGACAGGGAATCAGCCCCAGCATTTT
TRBV5-6	15	TRBJ2-5	NA	TRBD2	CASSVGLAGQETQYF	TGTGCCAGCAGCGTGGGACTAGCGGGGCAAGAGACCCAGTACTTC
TRBV7-9	13	TRBJ1-1	NA	NA	CASSKELNTEAFF	TGTGCCAGCAGCAAGGAATTGAACACTGAAGCTTTCTTT